This T cell receptor (beta chain) was sequenced in a study of T cells in tuberculosis. Study in general: Sequenced TCRs come from CD1B-GMM tetramer-binding T cells. Samples predate treatment or fall within its first 7 days.

Specified time point: new active TB diagnosis, blood taken before or within 7 days of starting treatment. Study-level results: Active tuberculosis TCR-alpha repertoires lay closer to GMM-specific TCRs than IGRA-negative controls, suggesting clonal expansion.

About this clone: Its antigen is not known.

The CDR3 is 16 amino acids. V lost 1 base, J lost 7 bases, and 12 bases stayed unmatched. Per the germline V gene, CDR1 is MGHRA and CDR2 is YSYEKL. Some clones are missing from TCRdb's copy, which holds only in-frame ones; the method was immunoSEQ multiplex PCR. Among 30,000 or so clones listed, 86% were seen once. The material was PBMCs, obtained at tuberculosis diagnosis. This rearrangement joins TRBV4-1 to TRBJ2-5; the match to TRBD2 covers 7 bases. This TCR derives from an adult with tuberculosis. CDR3 residues: CASSQGVPGGSATQYF. The CDR3 nucleotides are TGCGCCAGCAGCCAAGGTGTACCCGGCGGGAGTGCGACCCAGTACTTC.